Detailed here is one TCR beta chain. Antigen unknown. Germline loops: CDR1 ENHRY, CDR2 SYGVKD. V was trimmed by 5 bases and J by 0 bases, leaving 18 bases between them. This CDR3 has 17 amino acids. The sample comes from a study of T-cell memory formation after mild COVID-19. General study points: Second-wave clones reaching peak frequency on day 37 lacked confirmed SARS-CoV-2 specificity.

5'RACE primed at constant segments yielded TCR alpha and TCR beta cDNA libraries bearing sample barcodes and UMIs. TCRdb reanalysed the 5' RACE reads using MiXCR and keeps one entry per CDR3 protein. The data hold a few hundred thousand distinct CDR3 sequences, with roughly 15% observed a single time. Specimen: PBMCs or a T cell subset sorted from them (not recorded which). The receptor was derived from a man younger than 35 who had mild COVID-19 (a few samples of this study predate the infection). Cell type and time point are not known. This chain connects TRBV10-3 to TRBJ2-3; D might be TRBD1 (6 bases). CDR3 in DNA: TGTGCCATCAGTACTCTCGGGCAGGGGATAAGCACAGATACGCAGTATTTT. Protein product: CAISTLGQGISTDTQYF.